This TCR beta chain was retrieved from a study of response to subunit inactivated influenza vaccine (dated 2018 in TCRdb). A note on the overall study: Deep quantitative profiling of the T cell receptor repertoire was used in the study to follow responses to a trivalent subunit inactivated influenza vaccine. General study outcomes and caveats: The authors proposed that each seasonal influenza vaccination may bring in only a limited number of new T cells.

A remark on this clonotype: Its antigen specificity is not known. No quality values exist for individual bases; no much larger clone is one base distant.

To prepare the library, RT-PCR was applied. Sequencing was performed on an Illumina HiSeq 2500. TCRdb passed the public sequencing reads through fastp at Q25 and MiXCR, retaining productive beta sequences. Rows merge per CDR3 protein into single entries with the most common DNA and genes. This sample holds 800,000 or so distinct CDR3 sequences; 21% were observed only once. The ten largest account for about 10% of the sample. The cysteine opens and the phenylalanine closes a CDR3 of 16 amino acids. CDR3 DNA only is kept here, 48 bases in frame from base 1. CDR1 and CDR2, per the germline V gene, are SGHAT and FQNNGV. V loses 1 base at its end and J loses 3 bases; junction bases beyond the gene matches: 6.

The sequence derives from a man aged 50 to 59 who received an inactivated influenza vaccine. Donor details come from another sample of the same person, matched by shared clones. Recombination connected TRBV11-2 to TRBJ2-7, and TRBD2 matches 10 of the central bases. The sample consisted of PBMCs from blood, taken roughly 5 days after vaccination. This receptor carries the CDR3 CASSLGPSGRVYEQYF. The DNA is TGTGCCAGCAGCTTAGGACCAAGCGGGAGGGTCTACGAGCAGTACTTC.